The next 12 T cell receptor beta chains were all read from a single sample in a study of early T cells in non-severe SARS-CoV-2 infection. Each CDR3 protein gets one entry after TCRdb re-called the 5' RACE reads with MiXCR. This sample has over 55,000 distinct CDR3 sequences, with roughly 12% found just once. Sequencing was carried out using whole blood. The receptors stem from an adult who was a healthcare worker with PCR-confirmed SARS-CoV-2 infection or an uninfected control (not recorded which).

This clonotype was seen repeatedly, ten times or more. The chain carries TRBV12-3 or TRBV12-4 and TRBJ2-1; D may be TRBD1 or TRBD2 (5 bases each). This CDR3 has 14 residues. V dropped 5 bases and J dropped 3 bases, with 11 bases sitting between them. CDR3 sequence: CASSLRDLYNEQFF. CDR3 in DNA: TGTGCCAGCAGTCTGAGGGACCTCTACAATGAGCAGTTCTTC.

This clonotype has at least ten counts. This chain uses TRBV6-5 with TRBJ2-5; D is perhaps TRBD2 (5 bases). Germline CDR1 MNHEY, CDR2 SVGAGI. CDR3 length equals 14 residues. Trimming took 5 bases from V and 1 from J, leaving 11 bases between them. CDR3 residues: CASSPWRPQETQYF. The CDR3 coding sequence is TGTGCCAGCAGTCCCTGGAGGCCCCAAGAGACCCAGTACTTC.

This clonotype was picked up many times. The chain uses TRBV7-9 and TRBJ1-1; the D gene is possibly TRBD1 (6 bases). Germline CDR1 reads SEHNR; CDR2 reads FQNEAQ (reference sequence). CDR3 length: 15 residues. Trimming stripped 5 bases from V and 6 bases from J, with 19 bases between. The CDR3: CASSRNWGGGPEAFF. The CDR3 DNA sequence: TGTGCCAGCAGCCGAAATTGGGGCGGGGGCCCTGAAGCTTTCTTT.

In its sample, this clonotype was seen many times. The V gene is TRBV7-6, the J gene TRBJ2-1, with 8 bases aligning to TRBD2. The CDR3 totals 19 residues. Looked up from germline, CDR1 is SGHVS and CDR2 is FNYEAQ. Trimming took 4 bases from V and 0 from J; bases not matched to a gene: 14. Here the CDR3 DNA reads TGTGCCAGCAGCTATAGGACTAGCAGCAGATTCAACTCCTACAATGAGCAGTTCTTC. It specifies CASSYRTSSRFNSYNEQFF. Using reference TRBV7-6 and TRBJ2-1 for the parts outside the CDR3, the full variable domain is GAGVSQSPRYKVTKRGQDVALRCDPISGHVSLYWYRQALGQGPEFLTYFNYEAQQDKSGLPNDRFSAERPEGSISTLTIQRTEQRDSAMYRCASSYRTSSRFNSYNEQFFGPGTRLTVL.

This clonotype showed up many times. The gene calls are TRBV7-3 and TRBJ2-2, with D uncertain. Germline CDR1 SGHTA, CDR2 FQGTGA. V gave up 4 bases and J gave up 3 bases, with 3 bases separating them. The CDR3 is made up of 12 amino acids. CDR3 coding DNA: TGTGCCAGCAGCTCCTACACCGGGGAGCTGTTTTTT. Translation gives CASSSYTGELFF.

This clonotype was detected ten times or more. The chain joins TRBV10-2 to TRBJ1-4; D is undetermined. V dropped 3 bases and J dropped 4 bases, with 6 bases sitting between them. The CDR3 runs to 13 residues. Germline V lookup: CDR1 WSHSY, CDR2 SAAADI. For the CDR3, the DNA is TGCGCCAGCAGTGAAAGTGGTAATGAAAAACTGTTTTTT. It yields the protein CASSESGNEKLFF.

At least ten counts were recorded for this clonotype. V and J are TRBV6-2 or TRBV6-3 and TRBJ1-3; TRBD1 is a possible D gene (6 bases). This CDR3 spans 15 amino acids. The V end was cut by 5 bases, the J end by 4 bases, with 15 bases between. Germline V gene lookup returns CDR1 MNHEY and CDR2 SVGEGT. This CDR3 reads CASSHLRGHGNTIYF. Here the CDR3 DNA reads TGTGCCAGCAGTCATCTCCGGGGACACGGAAACACCATATATTTT.

This clonotype turned up a few times. This chain connects TRBV20-1 to TRBJ2-7, with D hard to call. This CDR3 has 12 amino acids. Looked up from germline, CDR1 is DFQATT and CDR2 is SNEGSKA (reference sequence). V was clipped by 4 bases and J by 7 bases, with 14 bases between them. CDR3 in amino acids: CSAKVPSPEQYF. CDR3 coding DNA: TGCAGTGCTAAAGTTCCATCCCCTGAGCAGTACTTC.

This clonotype occurred a few times. V and J are TRBV18 and TRBJ1-2; D unresolved. Per the germline V gene, CDR1 is KGHSH and CDR2 is LQKENI. The CDR3 is made up of 13 amino acids. V lost 2 bases and J lost 8, with 12 bases in between. CDR3 nucleotide sequence: TGTGCCAGCTCACCATTGGAAGTCAAGGGCTACACCTTC. Translation: CASSPLEVKGYTF. Complete variable domain (other parts from reference TRBV18 and TRBJ1-2): NAGVMQNPRHLVRRRGQEARLRCSPMKGHSHVYWYRQLPEEGLKFMVYLQKENIIDESGMPKERFSAEFPKEGPSILRIQQVVRGDSAAYFCASSPLEVKGYTFGSGTRLTVV.

Note on this clonotype: Being one base from a much bigger clone, this may be a read error. The chain links TRBV20-1 to TRBJ2-7; TRBD1 matches 7 bases. Germline V gives CDR1 DFQATT, CDR2 SNEGSKA (reference sequence). The length of the CDR3 is 13 residues. DNA of the CDR3: TGCAGTGCTAGAGGGACAGGCCTCTACGGGCAGTACTTC. Translated, it gives CSARGTGLYGQYF.

Many counts were recorded for this clonotype. The CDR3 DNA reads as TGTGCCAGCAGTGGACCCGGGACTAGTCCCTACGAGCAGTACTTC. It translates to CASSGPGTSPYEQYF. This chain connects TRBV25-1 to TRBJ2-7; 8 nucleotides agree with TRBD2. The germline gives CDR1 MGHDK, CDR2 SYGVNS. CDR3 length: 15 residues. With 4 bases clipped from V and 2 bases from J, the junction kept 7 bases outside the gene matches.

This clonotype was observed at least ten times. The V and J genes are TRBV20-1 and TRBJ2-7, with 11 bases lining up with TRBD2. CDR3 length: 15 amino acids. CDR1 is DFQATT and CDR2 is SNEGSKA in the germline V gene (reference sequence). Losses at the gene ends were 3 bases for V and 0 bases for J; bases not matched to a gene: 4. Written as DNA, the CDR3 is TGCAGTGCTAGGGACGGGACTAGCGGCTCCTACGAGCAGTACTTC. This gives the protein CSARDGTSGSYEQYF.